A selection of T cell receptor beta chains follows, all from one sample in a study of cytomegalovirus exposure and HLA in healthy donors. Clones were read by immunoSEQ multiplex PCR, and TCRdb kept only the in-frame ones, dropping some. The sample records about 120,000 clones, 65% to 80% being singletons. Sequenced sample: PBMCs. These receptors originate from a man aged 55 to 69 in good health and CMV-seropositive. Both conserved end residues are part of each CDR3. The D gene is left open where the match is weak. Not all rows give a size; the values are once, few, many and, for expanded clones, a class.

clone size	D gene	J gene	V gene	CDR3 length	CDR3 DNA	CDR3 protein
.	.	TRBJ2-1	TRBV9	15	TGTGCCAGCAGCGTATATCTAGCGCCCTACAATGAGCAGTTCTTC	CASSVYLAPYNEQFF
.	.	TRBJ1-4	TRBV27	15	TGTGCCAGCAGTTTTGCCAGGGGCTCGTATGAAAAACTGTTTTTT	CASSFARGSYEKLFF
.	TRBD1	TRBJ1-5	TRBV18	16	TGTGCCAGCTCAATAACAGGGGGCGGTAGCAATCAGCCCCAGCATTTT	CASSITGGGSNQPQHF
.	TRBD1	TRBJ1-1	TRBV27	15	TGTGCCAGCAGTTCCCCGACAGGGGGGAACACTGAAGCTTTCTTT	CASSSPTGGNTEAFF
.	.	TRBJ2-3	TRBV2	12	TGTGCCAGCCGGGAGAGTGGAAATACGCAGTATTTT	CASRESGNTQYF
.	.	TRBJ1-2	TRBV27	15	TGTGCCAGCAGTTCTAACACGGAAAGAGGCTATGGCTACACCTTC	CASSSNTERGYGYTF
.	.	TRBJ1-2	TRBV10-1	13	TGCGCCAGCAGTGAGTCGGGCGCCTATGGCTACACCTTC	CASSESGAYGYTF
.	.	TRBJ2-1	TRBV11-2	15	TGTGCCAGCAGCTTAGGTCGGCAGGTCTACAATGAGCAGTTCTTC	CASSLGRQVYNEQFF
.	.	TRBJ2-7	TRBV6-5	14	TGTGCCAGCAGTTACGCCGGGGGGCCCTACGAGCAGTACTTC	CASSYAGGPYEQYF
.	.	TRBJ2-7	TRBV11-3	16	TGTGCCAGCAGCGCATCCGGGACTTTCAATCCCTACGAGCAGTACTTC	CASSASGTFNPYEQYF
.	.	TRBJ2-3	TRBV5-6	16	TGTGCCGGCAGCTTGGAGGGCAGGGGTGTCGCAGATACGCAGTATTTT	CAGSLEGRGVADTQYF
.	.	TRBJ1-5	TRBV30	13	TGTGCCTGGGGGAGGGAGGGTAATCAGCCCCAGCATTTT	CAWGREGNQPQHF
few	TRBD1	TRBJ1-3	TRBV27	15	TGTGCCAGCAGTTCCCGACAGGGTGGTGGAAACACCATATATTTT	CASSSRQGGGNTIYF
.	TRBD1	TRBJ2-3	TRBV9	17	TGTGCCAGCAGCATGTACTGGGACAGGCGGAGCACAGATACGCAGTATTTT	CASSMYWDRRSTDTQYF
.	.	TRBJ1-5	TRBV27	17	TGTGCCAGCAGTTTATTTTCCCGGGGAAGAAGCAATCAGCCCCAGCATTTT	CASSLFSRGRSNQPQHF
.	TRBD2	TRBJ2-7	TRBV6-1	16	TGTGCCAGCAGTGAACATAAGGCGGGAGGTTCCTACGAGCAGTACTTC	CASSEHKAGGSYEQYF
.	TRBD1	TRBJ1-2	TRBV27	15	TGTGCCAGCAGTCCACAGGGGAACGCTAACTATGGCTACACCTTC	CASSPQGNANYGYTF
.	TRBD2	TRBJ2-7	TRBV6-5	16	TGTGCCAGCAGTTACTCGGTGCGGGAGAATAGGAACGAGCAGTACTTC	CASSYSVRENRNEQYF
.	TRBD2	TRBJ2-1	TRBV25-1	16	TGTGCCAGCGGGGACAGACTAGCGGGAGGGGGTGGTGAGCAGTTCTTC	CASGDRLAGGGGEQFF
.	TRBD1	TRBJ2-4	TRBV28	15	TGTGCCAGCAGTTTACTTGAGACAGGGCTAAACAGTCAGTACTTC	CASSLLETGLNSQYF
.	TRBD2	TRBJ2-5	TRBV7-6	12	TGTGCCAGCAGCCCCGGGAGGGAGACCCAGTACTTC	CASSPGRETQYF
.	TRBD1	TRBJ1-2	TRBV7-9	15	TGTGCCAGCAGCTCCACTTGGGGGGACAGCTATGGCTACACCTTC	CASSSTWGDSYGYTF
.	.	TRBJ1-1	TRBV18	13	TGTGCCAGCTCACCAGGGGGCGATGGTAAAGCTTTCTTT	CASSPGGDGKAFF
few	TRBD1	TRBJ1-5	TRBV2	15	TGTGCCAGCAGCGGACAGGGGGCGGCCAATCAGCCCCAGCATTTT	CASSGQGAANQPQHF
.	.	TRBJ2-7	TRBV25-1	16	TGTGCCCCGGGAGGGGGCGTCCAAAATTACTCCTACGAGCAGTACTTC	CAPGGGVQNYSYEQYF
once	.	TRBJ2-5	TRBV2	15	TGTGCCAGCAGTGAAGAGGGCAGGGTAGGAGAGACCCAGTACTTC	CASSEEGRVGETQYF